One and the same sample provided the 24 T cell receptor beta chains below, sequenced in a study of cytomegalovirus exposure and HLA in healthy donors. Profiled with immunoSEQ multiplex PCR; TCRdb holds only in-frame clones, not every one. The sample lists under 350,000 clones, about 86% occurring once. What was sequenced was PBMCs. These TCRs come from a woman aged 18-29 years in good health and CMV-seronegative.

This chain links TRBV19 with TRBJ2-7; D remains ambiguous. Trimming pared 1 base from V and 5 bases from J, leaving 6 bases between. The CDR3 loop spans 12 amino acids. Germline lookup yields CDR1 LNHDA and CDR2 SQIVND (reference sequence). The CDR3 reads CASSIVRDEQYF. As DNA, the CDR3 is TGTGCCAGTAGTATAGTTCGGGACGAGCAGTACTTC.

The chain joins TRBV5-1 to TRBJ1-5; D ambiguous. Germline-derived CDR1 and CDR2 are SGHRS and YFSETQ. The CDR3 loop spans 13 amino acids. The V end lost 2 bases, the J end lost 2 bases, and 5 bases lay between the germline ends. CDR3 loop: CASSFSGNQPQHF. As DNA, the CDR3 is TGCGCCAGCAGCTTTTCGGGCAATCAGCCCCAGCATTTT.

This rearrangement joins TRBV28 to TRBJ2-4; D is possibly TRBD2 (7 bases). V lost 3 bases to trimming and J lost 5 bases, with 11 bases between them. The germline gives CDR1 MDHEN, CDR2 SYDVKM. The CDR3 has 14 residues. CDR3 coding DNA: TGTGCCAGCAGTTTCGGGGGGCCGGAAAACATTCAGTACTTC. The encoded protein is CASSFGGPENIQYF.

CDR3 region: CASSPDRASYGYTF. CDR3 nucleotides: TGTGCCAGCTCGCCGGACAGGGCTTCTTATGGCTACACCTTC. This chain joins TRBV18 and TRBJ1-2, with TRBD1 identical over 8 bases. V lost 6 bases to trimming and J lost 5 bases; unmatched junction nucleotides: 8. Germline CDR1 and CDR2: KGHSH and LQKENI. The length of the CDR3 is 14 residues.

The chain joins TRBV6-6 to TRBJ1-2, with D maybe TRBD1 (6 bases). Trimming left V 2 bases short and J 8 bases short, with 12 bases between. Germline V lookup: CDR1 MNHNY, CDR2 SVGAGI (reference sequence). The CDR3 consists of 13 residues. CDR3 coding DNA: TGTGCCAGCAGTTACAATACTCAGGGGGGCTACACCTTC. It translates to CASSYNTQGGYTF.

The V call is TRBV20-1, the J call TRBJ1-1; no definite D call. The V end lost 3 bases, the J end lost 1 base, and 3 bases lay between the germline ends. CDR3 size: 11 residues. Germline lookup yields CDR1 DFQATT and CDR2 SNEGSKA (reference sequence). CDR3 coding DNA: TGCAGTGCTAGTAAGAACACTGAAGCTTTCTTT. Translation: CSASKNTEAFF.

This clone has only one observation. CDR3 residues: CASSFGRGSTEETQYF. The CDR3 DNA sequence: TGCGCCAGCAGTTTTGGTCGAGGGTCAACCGAGGAGACCCAGTACTTC. The V call is TRBV10-1, the J call TRBJ2-5, with D perhaps matching TRBD2 (5 bases). The CDR3 is 16 amino acids. Trimming took 5 bases from V and 5 from J, leaving 21 bases between them. CDR1 and CDR2 (germline): WNHNN, SYGVQD (reference sequence).

The chain couples TRBV4-1 to TRBJ2-7; 10 nucleotides agree with TRBD2. V gave up 4 bases and J gave up 1 base; unmatched junction bases: 7. The CDR3 is made up of 16 amino acids. The germline V gene has CDR1 MGHRA and CDR2 YSYEKL. The CDR3 coding sequence is TGCGCCAGCAGCCCACTAGCGGGAACGCCTTCCTACGAGCAGTACTTC. It specifies CASSPLAGTPSYEQYF.

The V and J genes are TRBV5-1 and TRBJ2-1, with TRBD2 identical over 9 bases. The CDR3 is made up of 13 amino acids. V shed 6 bases and J 8 bases; nucleotides not matched to a gene: 6. Germline V gene lookup returns CDR1 SGHRS and CDR2 YFSETQ. The CDR3 region has the DNA TGCGCCAGCAATCCTAGCGGGAACTATGAGCAGTTCTTC. Residues: CASNPSGNYEQFF.

V is TRBV6-1 and J is TRBJ1-1; D remains ambiguous. Germline CDR1 is MNHNS and CDR2 is SASEGT. V was shortened by 1 base and J by 11 bases, with 14 bases between the two germline ends. The CDR3 is 13 residues long. For the CDR3, the DNA is TGTGCCAGCAGTGAAGTTCCCGTAGGAGAGGCTTTCTTT. Encoded protein: CASSEVPVGEAFF.

J is TRBJ2-2 and V is TRBV27, with 7 bases fitting TRBD2. The junction had 11 bases not matched to a gene; V was cut back by 7 bases and J by 6 bases. Germline V gene sequence: CDR1 MNHEY, CDR2 SMNVEV (reference sequence). The CDR3 loop spans 15 amino acids. The CDR3 DNA is TGTGCCAGCAAACCTCTGGGGGGGGTTCCCGGGGAGCTGTTTTTT. Its translation is CASKPLGGVPGELFF.

This chain links TRBV5-4 with TRBJ1-4; D may be TRBD1 (5 bases). V was clipped by 6 bases and J by 7 bases, with 19 bases between them. CDR1 SGHNT and CDR2 YYREEE come from the germline V gene (reference sequence). The CDR3 totals 15 residues. CDR3 DNA: TGTGCCAGCACCCTGGAAGGTCCGGGGGGTGAAAAACTGTTTTTT. It codes for CASTLEGPGGEKLFF.

The chain employs TRBV15 and TRBJ2-1, with TRBD2 matching 13 bases. Germline lookup yields CDR1 LNHNV and CDR2 YYDKDF (reference sequence). V lost 3 bases, J lost 5 bases, and 13 bases stayed unmatched. The CDR3 spans 19 residues. As DNA, the CDR3 is TGTGCCACCAGCAGCGGACTAGCGGGAGCCCTCGGGGCTCACAATGAGCAGTTCTTC. Translated, it gives CATSSGLAGALGAHNEQFF.

V and J are TRBV19 and TRBJ1-4; D ambiguous. Germline CDR1 LNHDA, CDR2 SQIVND (reference sequence). With 2 bases removed from V and 3 bases from J, the gap between germline ends came to 10 bases. The CDR3 has 15 residues. In DNA, the CDR3 is TGTGCCAGTAGTATATATACTCCTTCTAATGAAAAACTGTTTTTT. This translates into CASSIYTPSNEKLFF.

The J gene is TRBJ1-1, the V gene TRBV11-3; 10 positions match TRBD1. This CDR3 is built from 16 residues. The germline V gene has CDR1 SGHNT and CDR2 YENEEA. V shed 0 bases, J shed 5 bases, and the junction held 6 bases outside the gene matches. CDR3: CASSLEPDRGHTEAFF. The CDR3 bases are TGTGCCAGCAGCTTAGAACCTGACAGGGGGCATACTGAAGCTTTCTTT.

The chain has TRBV30 and TRBJ2-7, with TRBD1 matching 8 bases. This CDR3 comprises 14 residues. Germline CDR1 and CDR2: GTSNPN and SVGIG (reference sequence). The V and J ends lost 7 bases and 0 bases, in that order; junction bases with no gene match: 8. This CDR3 is CASRATGGSYEQYF. In DNA, the CDR3 is TGTGCCTCACGGGCTACAGGGGGCTCCTACGAGCAGTACTTC.

This clone was seen just once. The chain recombines TRBV18 with TRBJ2-2; D is possibly TRBD1 (6 bases). V dropped 2 bases and J dropped 7 bases, with 11 bases sitting between them. Germline CDR1 KGHSH, CDR2 LQKENI. The CDR3 contains 14 residues. Written as DNA, the CDR3 is TGTGCCAGCTCACCAGCAGGGGCGGTCGGGGAGCTGTTTTTT. Translating it yields CASSPAGAVGELFF.

The chain joins TRBV6-1 to TRBJ2-5; 10 nucleotides align to TRBD1. CDR1 and CDR2 (germline): MNHNS, SASEGT. The CDR3 spans 17 residues. The ends lost 2 bases at V and 2 bases at J; junction bases unmatched: 8. CDR3 DNA: TGTGCCAGCAGTGAATCCGTGGGGGGACAGGGGCAAGAGACCCAGTACTTC. Protein sequence: CASSESVGGQGQETQYF.

On this clone: Other DNA sequences in the same sample also yield this CDR3. The chain uses TRBV9 and TRBJ2-7; D unresolved. This CDR3 has 12 amino acids. V gave up 2 bases and J gave up 4 bases, with 7 bases separating them. Germline V gives CDR1 SGDLS, CDR2 YYNGEE. CDR3 sequence: CASSVTGYEQYF. CDR3 DNA sequence: TGTGCCAGCAGCGTGACCGGGTACGAGCAGTACTTC.

This clone was found a few times. CDR3 sequence: CASSQGDGGAGEQYF. In DNA form, the CDR3 reads TGTGCCAGCAGCCAAGGGGATGGCGGGGCCGGGGAGCAGTACTTC. The chain combines TRBV14 with TRBJ2-7, with D perhaps TRBD2 (6 bases). In germline, CDR1 is SGHDN, CDR2 FVKESK. The CDR3 is 15 residues long. V gave up 1 base and J gave up 7 bases, with 17 bases separating them.

This chain joins TRBV5-1 and TRBJ1-5, with 9 nucleotides matching TRBD1. V was clipped by 4 bases and J by 3 bases; unmatched bases: 2. This CDR3 spans 14 amino acids. CDR1 SGHRS and CDR2 YFSETQ come from the germline V gene. For the CDR3, the DNA is TGCGCCAGCAGCCTACAGGGGGCCAATCAGCCCCAGCATTTT. This sequence encodes CASSLQGANQPQHF.

This chain uses TRBV27 with TRBJ1-2, with D maybe TRBD1 (5 bases). Trimming shortened V by 3 bases and J by 4 bases, and 6 bases separated the two germline ends. CDR1 MNHEY and CDR2 SMNVEV come from the germline V gene (reference sequence). The CDR3 has 12 residues. The CDR3 here is CASSLGRYGYTF. DNA for the CDR3: TGTGCCAGCAGTTTGGGGCGCTATGGCTACACCTTC.

A few counts support this clone. V is TRBV6-6 and J is TRBJ1-6, with 8 nucleotides matching TRBD1. Per germline, CDR1 MNHNY and CDR2 SVGAGI (reference sequence). This CDR3 spans 14 amino acids. With V trimmed by 6 bases and J by 10 bases, 8 bases remained unmatched. In nucleotides, the CDR3 is TGTGCCAGCAGCACCGGACAGGGCGGCTCACCCCTCCACTTT. Amino acids: CASSTGQGGSPLHF.

This chain uses TRBV6-4 with TRBJ2-6, with D hard to call. The germline V and J ends were trimmed by 0 bases and 1 base, with 7 bases remaining between them. The CDR3 is made up of 16 amino acids. Germline CDR1 reads MRHNA; CDR2 reads SNTAGT. The CDR3 DNA follows: TGTGCCAGCAGTGACTCGGCCAAATCTGGGGCCAACGTCCTGACTTTC. The encoded protein is CASSDSAKSGANVLTF.